These T cell receptor beta chains were read from a single sample in a study of blood T cell repertoires in COVID-19. This table comes from immunoSEQ multiplex PCR, and its TCRdb copy is limited to in-frame clones, with some not included. The sample records roughly 440,000 clones, around 88% being singletons. The sample taken for sequencing was peripheral blood. These receptors originate from a woman aged 50 to 65 with COVID-19, enrolled during active disease. CDR3s include the opening cysteine and the closing phenylalanine or tryptophan. D genes are given only for firm matches. Clone size is not always given. Where it is, it says once, few, many or a class for expanded clones.

V	D	J	size	DNA	CDR3
TRBV6-5	NA	TRBJ2-7	NA	TGTGCCAGCACCTACGCACAGATTCTCTACGAGCAGTACTTC	CASTYAQILYEQYF
TRBV5-4	TRBD1	TRBJ1-1	NA	TGTGCCAGCAGCCCGCGAGGGGGCTACAGCTCTAACACTGAAGCTTTCTTT	CASSPRGGYSSNTEAFF
TRBV6-6	TRBD2	TRBJ2-1	once	TGTGCCAGCAGTTACTCGACTAGCGATGAGCAGTTCTTC	CASSYSTSDEQFF
TRBV11-2	TRBD1	TRBJ1-5	NA	TGTGCCAGCAGCTTAGATTGGTCAGGGGGTAGCAATCAGCCCCAGCATTTT	CASSLDWSGGSNQPQHF
TRBV4-1	TRBD1	TRBJ2-4	NA	TGCGCCAGCAGCCAGACCCCGGGACAGGAGACCAAAAACATTCAGTACTTC	CASSQTPGQETKNIQYF
TRBV28	NA	TRBJ1-4	NA	TGTGCCAGCAGTTTACGAGGGTATAATGAAAAACTGTTTTTT	CASSLRGYNEKLFF
TRBV11-1	TRBD2	TRBJ2-1	NA	TGTGCCAGCAGCTTAGCGTGGAGCGGGGGGGACAATGAGCAGTTCTTC	CASSLAWSGGDNEQFF
TRBV29-1	TRBD1	TRBJ1-2	NA	TGCAGCGTTACAGGGGCGGGCTACACCTTC	CSVTGAGYTF
TRBV12-3/TRBV12-4	NA	TRBJ1-6	NA	TGTGCCAGCAGTTTTCCCGTTGCGACCCTCCACTTT	CASSFPVATLHF
TRBV5-4	TRBD1	TRBJ1-3	few	TGTGCCAGCAGCTTGGGACAGGGACTCTCTGGAAACACCATATATTTT	CASSLGQGLSGNTIYF
TRBV28	TRBD1	TRBJ2-7	NA	TGTGCCAGCAGTCCGCAGACAGGGGAAGTAGGGGAGCAGTACTTC	CASSPQTGEVGEQYF
TRBV2	NA	TRBJ1-1	once	TGTGCCAGCAAAGGTAGGGGGTTGAACACTGAAGCTTTCTTT	CASKGRGLNTEAFF
TRBV19	TRBD1	TRBJ1-6	NA	TGTGCCAGAAGAATGTCTCCTGCAGGGGGCCCCACTAATAATTCACCCCTCCACTTT	CARRMSPAGGPTNNSPLHF
TRBV24-1	NA	TRBJ2-1	NA	TGTGCCACCAGTGATGCAAGGGAGCCCAATGAGCAGTTCTTC	CATSDAREPNEQFF
TRBV11-2	NA	TRBJ1-5	NA	TGTGCCAGCAGCTCCGACGGACAGATTAATCAGCCCCAGCATTTT	CASSSDGQINQPQHF
TRBV3-1/TRBV3-2	NA	TRBJ2-7	NA	TGTGCCAGCAGCCAAGAACTCCTAAAGACCTACGAGCAGTACTTC	CASSQELLKTYEQYF
TRBV10-3	NA	TRBJ2-2	few	TGTGCCATCAGTGAGACAGGGCCCGCTACCGGGGAGCTGTTTTTT	CAISETGPATGELFF
TRBV7-8	NA	TRBJ1-2	NA	TGTGCCAGCAGCTTAGCAGGTCGGGACTATGGCTACACCTTC	CASSLAGRDYGYTF
TRBV29-1	TRBD1	TRBJ1-6	NA	TGCAGCGCCAGACAGGGTCAGAATTCACCCCTCCACTTT	CSARQGQNSPLHF
TRBV18	TRBD1	TRBJ1-4	NA	TGTGCCAGCTCCCTTGGACAGGGGATAAATGAAAAACTGTTTTTT	CASSLGQGINEKLFF
TRBV24-1	NA	TRBJ2-1	NA	TGTGCCACCAGTGACAGGCCATACAATGAGCAGTTCTTC	CATSDRPYNEQFF
TRBV27	TRBD1	TRBJ1-2	NA	TGTGCCAGCAGTTTATCGGGGGGACAGTCCCCTATCTATGGCTACACCTTC	CASSLSGGQSPIYGYTF
TRBV6-5	NA	TRBJ1-2	NA	TGTGCCAGCAACAACCCGATAGGGGCGGGAGGCTACACCTTC	CASNNPIGAGGYTF
TRBV5-3	NA	TRBJ1-5	once	TGTGCCAGAAATTGGGGACACGGTGGCAGGGAATCCCAACCCCGAATTGGGAGCAATCAGCCCCAGCATTTT	CARNWGHGGRESQPRIGSNQPQHF
TRBV7-8	NA	TRBJ2-7	NA	TGTGCCAGCAGCTTGACTAGTGGCTACGAGCAGTACTTC	CASSLTSGYEQYF
TRBV3-1/TRBV3-2	NA	TRBJ2-3	NA	TGTGCCAGCAGCCATCAGACTCAAGATACGCAGTATTTT	CASSHQTQDTQYF
TRBV5-6	TRBD1	TRBJ2-1	NA	TGTGCCAGCAGCTTGGTCGGACAGGGTATGAATGAGCAGTTCTTC	CASSLVGQGMNEQFF
TRBV19	NA	TRBJ2-3	NA	TGTGCCAGTAGTACAACAGGAGCTAGCACAGATACGCAGTATTTT	CASSTTGASTDTQYF
TRBV19	NA	TRBJ1-3	NA	TGTGCCAGTAGTATATCCCCGGGTCATACTGGAAACACCATATATTTT	CASSISPGHTGNTIYF
TRBV2	NA	TRBJ1-1	NA	TGTGCCAGCAGGACAAACACTGAAGCTTTCTTT	CASRTNTEAFF
TRBV5-1	NA	TRBJ2-7	NA	TGCGCCAGCAGCTTAAGGGGGGGCGAGCAGTACTTC	CASSLRGGEQYF
TRBV3-1/TRBV3-2	NA	TRBJ2-3	NA	TGTGCCAGCAGCCATCGTAGCACAGATACGCAGTATTTT	CASSHRSTDTQYF
TRBV9	NA	TRBJ1-2	NA	TGTGCCAGCAGCGTAGGGCAGGCCCGCGGCTACACCTTC	CASSVGQARGYTF
TRBV27	TRBD1	TRBJ1-2	few	TGTGCCAGCAGGCCTACAGGGGGGACTGGCTACACCTTC	CASRPTGGTGYTF
TRBV5-1	NA	TRBJ1-2	NA	TGCGCCAGCAGGGGAGTGGGTAACTATGGCTACACCTTC	CASRGVGNYGYTF
TRBV30	NA	TRBJ1-3	once	TGTGCCTGGAGCCCAGGGGTGGCTGGAAACACCATATATTTT	CAWSPGVAGNTIYF
TRBV6-5	NA	TRBJ1-1	NA	TGTGCCAGCAGGGGGACTGTGAACACTGAAGCTTTCTTT	CASRGTVNTEAFF
TRBV12-3/TRBV12-4	NA	TRBJ1-1	NA	TGTGCCAGCAGCGTACTGAAGGGGTCAGAAGCTTTCTTT	CASSVLKGSEAFF
TRBV5-4	TRBD1	TRBJ2-5	NA	TGTGCCAGCAGCTTCTCAGGGGGCGGTGAGACCCAGTACTTC	CASSFSGGGETQYF
TRBV10-2	NA	TRBJ1-2	NA	TGCGCCAGCAGTGAGGCGGGGGCCGTTGGCTACACCTTC	CASSEAGAVGYTF
TRBV30	TRBD2	TRBJ2-1	NA	TGTGCCTGGAGTGTTCGGGGGGGCCTTGGGGAGCAGTTCTTC	CAWSVRGGLGEQFF
TRBV5-1	NA	TRBJ1-6	NA	TGCGCCAGCAGCTTGTGGGGCCAGACTAATTCACCCCTCCACTTT	CASSLWGQTNSPLHF